This T cell receptor beta chain was recovered during a study of shared clonotypes between healthy human individuals. This CDR3 contains 13 residues. Trimming took off 5 bases at V and 10 bases at J, with 15 bases between the two ends. Germline CDR1 reads SGHTA; CDR2 reads FQGNSA. The protocol was immunoSEQ multiplex PCR, while the TCRdb copy is restricted to in-frame clones and leaves out a portion. The table shows roughly 2.2 million clones, with about nine tenths occurring only once. The sample comprised naive CD4+ T cells from PBMCs. Subset in this sample: CD45RA+ positively selected. The clonotype was recovered from a man younger than 35 in good health. Some clones in this sample may be carry-over from other donors' samples. This chain joins TRBV7-2 and TRBJ2-1; D is undetermined. The CDR3 DNA reads as TGTGCCAGCAGCCTTAGAATCATGGCAGAGCAGTTCTTC. Protein product: CASSLRIMAEQFF.